This T cell receptor beta chain emerged from a study of Graves' ophthalmopathy and Graves' hyperthyroidism. Amplification targeted the TCR beta CDR3 regions, with RNA transcripts as the source material. Investigators did first-round RT-PCR with HTBI primers, then second-round multiplex PCR. Each CDR3 protein gets one entry after TCRdb re-called the multiplex PCR reads with MiXCR. The sample has approximately 500,000 distinct CDR3 sequences, 13% to 15% seen once. This clonotype was recorded many times. Its target is not known. Findings and limits, study-wide: Using 13 signatures, a model distinguished ophthalmopathy from stable hyperthyroidism, reaching 85% to 90% sensitivity and roughly 80% specificity.

If patients had other autoimmune diseases, uncontrolled infections, pregnancy or lactation, they were excluded. Diagnosis was based on clinical symptoms, serum thyroxine, TRAb, thyroid ultrasound and orbital computed tomography. This CDR3 comprises 19 residues. V gave up 0 bases and J gave up 1 base, with 22 bases separating them. The chain employs TRBV12-3 or TRBV12-4 and TRBJ2-7; TRBD1 or TRBD2 may be the D gene (6 bases each). The source of this sequence is a woman in her twenties or thirties with Graves' ophthalmopathy. Sequencing was carried out using blood. The CDR3 region has the DNA TGTGCCAGCAGTTTAGCGATCCCGTTCATGGGGGGCGGATCCTACGAGCAGTACTTC. It encodes CASSLAIPFMGGGSYEQYF.